This passage covers 19 T cell receptor beta chains from one sample sequenced in a study of T cells after yellow fever vaccination. TCRdb reanalysed the 5' RACE reads using MiXCR and keeps one entry per CDR3 protein. Altogether 200,000 to 250,000 distinct CDR3 sequences are present, more than 3% being singletons, with the ten largest covering around 3%. The sequencing used CD4+ T cells sorted from PBMCs, collected 10 days after the yellow fever booster vaccination. The receptors shown here come from a man between 18 and 35 years old who received the YFV17D yellow fever vaccine.

The sample holds many counts of this clonotype. The chain links TRBV5-5 to TRBJ1-1; D gene unclear. CDR3 length: 14 residues. Germline V gives CDR1 SGHKS, CDR2 YYEKEE (reference sequence). V dropped 2 bases and J dropped 4 bases, with 12 bases sitting between them. The CDR3 is CASSFTASGTEAFF. DNA for the CDR3: TGTGCCAGCAGCTTTACAGCCTCGGGCACTGAAGCTTTCTTT.

In its sample, this clonotype was seen many times. V gene TRBV5-1 combines with J gene TRBJ2-5, with D hard to call. The ends were cut back, 1 base at V and 2 bases at J, with 9 bases in the middle. Per the germline V gene, CDR1 is SGHRS and CDR2 is YFSETQ. This CDR3 is built from 14 residues. The CDR3 spells CASSLIRPQETQYF. The CDR3 nucleotides are TGCGCCAGCAGCTTGATTAGGCCTCAAGAGACCCAGTACTTC.

This clonotype has at least ten counts. DNA for the CDR3: TGTGCCAGCAGCTTACAGATGAACACTGAAGCTTTCTTT. Translating it yields CASSLQMNTEAFF. J is TRBJ1-1 and V is TRBV7-3; D call uncertain. The germline CDR1 and CDR2 sequences are SGHTA and FQGTGA. The CDR3 is 13 amino acids. Deletions cut 2 bases from V and 0 bases from J, with 4 bases between. Full variable domain (rest looked up from reference TRBV7-3 and TRBJ1-1): GAGVSQTPSNKVTEKGKYVELRCDPISGHTALYWYRQSLGQGPEFLIYFQGTGAADDSGLPNDRFFAVRPEGSVSTLKIQRTERGDSAVYLCASSLQMNTEAFFGQGTRLTVV.

The rearrangement uses TRBV7-8 and TRBJ1-5; 7 bases are a match to TRBD1. The CDR3 consists of 15 residues. Germline V gene data show CDR1 as SGHVS and CDR2 as FQNEAQ. J lost 7 bases, V lost 1 base, and 7 bases had no gene match. In DNA form, the CDR3 reads TGTGCCAGCAGCTTAGAGGGGGCGATTTCCCAGCCCCAGCATTTT. Its protein is CASSLEGAISQPQHF.

This clonotype was recorded at least ten times. This chain connects TRBV4-3 to TRBJ2-3, with 11 bases identical to TRBD2. The CDR3 has 16 residues. J lost 4 bases, V lost 6 bases, and 9 bases had no gene match. Germline CDR1 and CDR2: LGHNA and YSLEER. CDR3 amino acids: CASSIAGGPVSDTQYF. CDR3 nucleotides: TGCGCCAGCAGTATAGCGGGGGGGCCTGTTTCAGATACGCAGTATTTT.

This clonotype was seen repeatedly, ten times or more. The rearrangement joins TRBV15 to TRBJ1-5; TRBD1 aligns across 9 bases. The CDR3 covers 21 residues. V shed 5 bases and J 0 bases; nucleotides not matched to a gene: 20. CDR1 is LNHNV and CDR2 is YYDKDF in the germline V gene (reference sequence). In DNA, the CDR3 is TGTGCCACCAGCCGACTGTCTATCCGGGACAGGGTTTCCCTTAGCAATCAGCCCCAGCATTTT. It encodes CATSRLSIRDRVSLSNQPQHF.

This clonotype was recorded at least ten times. The chain carries TRBV5-1 and TRBJ2-7; D may be TRBD1 or TRBD2 (5 bases each). Germline V lookup: CDR1 SGHRS, CDR2 YFSETQ. The CDR3 length is 15 residues. V lost 4 bases and J lost 6, with 20 bases in between. The CDR3: CASSGVPGRGAEQYF. CDR3 in DNA: TGCGCCAGCAGCGGAGTGCCGGGCCGAGGGGCCGAGCAGTACTTC.

This clonotype has just a few counts. CDR3 DNA: TGCGCCAGCAGCTTGGGAGGAGGGGGTCGGGCGACCCAGTACTTC. Encoded protein: CASSLGGGGRATQYF. V and J are TRBV5-1 and TRBJ2-5; D may match TRBD1 or TRBD2 (6 bases each). V was clipped by 0 bases and J by 7 bases, with 16 bases between them. This CDR3 has 15 amino acids. The germline CDR1 and CDR2 sequences are SGHRS and YFSETQ.

This sequence joins TRBV12-3 or TRBV12-4 and TRBJ1-1; 8 nucleotides line up with TRBD1. This CDR3 contains 14 residues. V was clipped by 6 bases and J by 3 bases; unmatched bases: 6. CDR3 sequence: CASSTGGQYTEAFF. The DNA of the CDR3 is TGTGCCAGCAGCACAGGGGGACAGTACACTGAAGCTTTCTTT.

This rearrangement joins TRBV3-1 to TRBJ1-2; D perhaps matches TRBD1 (6 bases). CDR3 length equals 13 residues. Trimming cost V 3 bases and J 8 bases, with 13 bases left between them. Germline V gene lookup returns CDR1 LGHDT and CDR2 YNNKEL (reference sequence). CDR3 DNA: TGTGCCAGCAGCCAGGGCCGGGACAAAGGCTACACCTTC. This gives the protein CASSQGRDKGYTF.

This clonotype was counted only a few times. V and J are TRBV28 and TRBJ1-2, with TRBD1 identical over 10 bases. This CDR3 is 14 amino acids long. Germline V gene lookup returns CDR1 MDHEN and CDR2 SYDVKM. The ends lost 9 bases at V and 3 bases at J; junction bases unmatched: 7. The CDR3 region is CASNWDRGDYGYTF. CDR3 coding DNA: TGTGCCAGTAATTGGGACAGGGGAGACTATGGCTACACCTTC.

This clonotype showed up many times. The V and J genes are TRBV5-1 and TRBJ2-3, with a tentative D call TRBD2 (5 bases). V lost 0 bases and J lost 11, with 10 bases in between. The V gene's germline CDR1 is SGHRS and CDR2 YFSETQ. CDR3 length: 12 amino acids. CDR3 DNA sequence: TGCGCCAGCAGCTTGGATAGCGAGAAGCAGTATTTT. This encodes CASSLDSEKQYF.

This clonotype appeared many times. The chain couples TRBV6-5 to TRBJ1-5; TRBD1 agrees at 7 bases. Unmatched junction bases numbered 13, after V lost 2 bases and J lost 0 bases. CDR1 MNHEY and CDR2 SVGAGI come from the germline V gene. The CDR3 is 19 residues long. The CDR3 loop reads CASSYRAGGQPVSNQPQHF. In DNA, the CDR3 is TGTGCCAGCAGTTACAGAGCGGGGGGACAGCCCGTTAGCAATCAGCCCCAGCATTTT.

This clonotype appeared many times. The gene calls are TRBV3-1 and TRBJ1-2; D is unclear. CDR1 is LGHDT and CDR2 is YNNKEL in the germline V gene (reference sequence). The CDR3 runs to 13 residues. V was pared by 1 base and J by 8 bases, with 11 bases between. In nucleotides, the CDR3 is TGTGCCAGCAGCCAAGCCCCGTTTGGAGGCTACACCTTC. This gives the protein CASSQAPFGGYTF.

The table lists this clonotype with a few counts. V and J are TRBV7-2 and TRBJ1-2; TRBD1 matches at 7 bases. Germline V gene sequence: CDR1 SGHTA, CDR2 FQGNSA. The CDR3 contains 14 residues. V lost 5 bases, J lost 4 bases, and 7 bases stayed unmatched. CDR3: CASSARQGPYGYTF. The CDR3 DNA follows: TGTGCCAGCAGCGCCCGACAGGGCCCCTATGGCTACACCTTC. The full variable domain, with the rest looked up from reference TRBV7-2 and TRBJ1-2, is GAGVSQSPSNKVTEKGKDVELRCDPISGHTALYWYRQSLGQGLEFLIYFQGNSAPDKSGLPSDRFSAERTGGSVSTLTIQRTQQEDSAVYLCASSARQGPYGYTFGSGTRLTVV.

In this sample, this clonotype turned up a few times. The chain combines TRBV7-6 with TRBJ2-7; D not resolved. The germline V gene has CDR1 SGHVS and CDR2 FNYEAQ. This CDR3 has 12 residues. V was trimmed by 5 bases and J by 5 bases, leaving 10 bases between them. The CDR3 coding sequence is TGTGCCAGCAGCCCAAACTTGGACGAGCAGTACTTC. Protein sequence: CASSPNLDEQYF.

In this sample, this clonotype turned up a few times. The V call is TRBV15, the J call TRBJ2-7; TRBD2 agrees at 9 bases. V dropped 0 bases and J dropped 5; count of bases not matched to a gene: 14. The CDR3 totals 18 residues. The germline V gene has CDR1 LNHNV and CDR2 YYDKDF (reference sequence). CDR3 bases: TGTGCCACCAGCAGAGATCAGGGACTAGCAGGATGGTTCCACGAGCAGTACGTC. Protein product: CATSRDQGLAGWFHEQYV.

At least ten counts were recorded for this clonotype. V is TRBV5-4 and J is TRBJ2-1; TRBD2 agrees at 10 bases. Germline assignment: CDR1 SGHNT and CDR2 YYREEE (reference sequence). This CDR3 comprises 15 residues. Trimming removed 4 bases from V and 9 bases from J; junction bases left unmatched: 10. The CDR3 protein is CASSSTSGAWSEQFF. CDR3 DNA sequence: TGTGCCAGCAGCAGTACTAGCGGGGCTTGGTCTGAGCAGTTCTTC.

This clonotype was detected many times. This chain joins TRBV11-3 and TRBJ2-2; 12 bases map to TRBD1. The ends lost 3 bases at V and 6 bases at J; junction bases unmatched: 2. The CDR3 sequence is 15 residues long. Germline loops: CDR1 SGHNT, CDR2 YENEEA. This CDR3 is CASSLGQGASGELFF. Written as DNA, the CDR3 is TGTGCCAGCAGCTTGGGACAGGGGGCGTCCGGGGAGCTGTTTTTT.